This is a list of T cell receptor beta chains from one sample in a study of T cell responses to AZD1222 COVID-19 vaccine. Clones were sequenced by immunoSEQ multiplex PCR, and TCRdb holds only the in-frame ones, with some missing. The sample contains 150,000 to 200,000 clones, under 95% of which appear only once. Sequenced here: peripheral blood, sampled on day 0 of AZD1222 vaccination. These receptors were obtained from an adult in good health. Each CDR3 is given with its conserved first and last residue. D genes are given only for firm matches. Size is stated for part of the rows, as once, few or many counts, or as a class when the clone is expanded.

size: -; J: TRBJ1-2; V: TRBV7-2; D: -; CDR3: CASSSTPYGYTF; DNA: TGTGCCAGCAGCTCTACCCCCTATGGCTACACCTTC
size: -; J: TRBJ2-7; V: TRBV10-3; D: TRBD1; CDR3: CAISVKPAGQASYEQYF; DNA: TGTGCCATCAGTGTAAAACCCGCGGGACAGGCCTCCTACGAGCAGTACTTC
size: -; J: TRBJ2-3; V: TRBV9; D: TRBD1; CDR3: CASSLRTGSTDTQYF; DNA: TGTGCCAGCAGCCTAAGGACAGGGAGCACAGATACGCAGTATTTT
size: -; J: TRBJ2-1; V: TRBV29-1; D: TRBD2; CDR3: CSARGGDYNEQFF; DNA: TGCAGCGCGCGGGGGGGCGACTACAATGAGCAGTTCTTC
size: -; J: TRBJ1-2; V: TRBV6-7; D: -; CDR3: CASSYKGLVGYTF; DNA: TGTGCCAGCAGTTACAAGGGGTTGGTTGGCTACACCTTC
size: -; J: TRBJ2-7; V: TRBV5-8; D: -; CDR3: CASSSGGRHEQYF; DNA: TGTGCCAGCAGCTCTGGGGGGCGGCACGAGCAGTACTTC
size: -; J: TRBJ2-7; V: TRBV5-4; D: TRBD2; CDR3: CASSLRLSGTPYEQYF; DNA: TGTGCCAGCAGCTTGCGTCTCAGCGGGACCCCCTACGAGCAGTACTTC
size: -; J: TRBJ2-7; V: TRBV4-3; D: TRBD1; CDR3: CASSQGTGGGEQYF; DNA: TGCGCCAGCAGCCAAGGGACAGGGGGCGGCGAGCAGTACTTC
size: few; J: TRBJ1-1; V: TRBV7-6; D: -; CDR3: CASSLDAGNTEAFF; DNA: TGTGCCAGCAGCTTAGATGCGGGAAACACTGAAGCTTTCTTT
size: -; J: TRBJ2-1; V: TRBV5-6; D: TRBD2; CDR3: CASSLGVKSGRAYNEQFF; DNA: TGTGCCAGCAGCTTGGGCGTGAAAAGCGGGAGGGCCTACAATGAGCAGTTCTTC
size: -; J: TRBJ1-2; V: TRBV13; D: TRBD1; CDR3: CASSPGGQPYGYTF; DNA: TGTGCCAGCAGCCCAGGGGGACAGCCCTATGGCTACACCTTC
size: -; J: TRBJ1-2; V: TRBV28; D: -; CDR3: CASSQTAYTF; DNA: TGTGCCAGCAGCCAGACAGCCTACACCTTC
size: -; J: TRBJ1-5; V: TRBV5-6; D: -; CDR3: CASSLVSRGHEEPQHF; DNA: TGTGCCAGCAGCTTGGTAAGCCGGGGTCATGAGGAGCCCCAGCATTTT
size: -; J: TRBJ1-1; V: TRBV3-1/TRBV3-2; D: -; CDR3: CASSSLGGNTEAFF; DNA: TGTGCCAGCAGCTCGTTGGGGGGGAACACTGAAGCTTTCTTT
size: -; J: TRBJ1-1; V: TRBV19; D: -; CDR3: CASSTHGGVTEAFF; DNA: TGTGCCAGTAGTACCCACGGGGGAGTGACTGAAGCTTTCTTT
size: few; J: TRBJ1-2; V: TRBV6-1; D: -; CDR3: CASSEGGANYGYTF; DNA: TGTGCCAGCAGTGAAGGAGGGGCTAACTATGGCTACACCTTC
size: -; J: TRBJ1-5; V: TRBV30; D: -; CDR3: CAWSQGSSNQPQHF; DNA: TGTGCCTGGAGCCAGGGTAGTAGCAATCAGCCCCAGCATTTT
size: -; J: TRBJ1-2; V: TRBV14; D: -; CDR3: CASSPPGTDYGYTF; DNA: TGTGCCAGCAGCCCGCCCGGGACGGATTATGGCTACACCTTC
size: -; J: TRBJ1-2; V: TRBV28; D: -; CDR3: CASSVSRGYTF; DNA: TGTGCCAGCAGTGTGTCGCGCGGCTACACCTTC
size: once; J: TRBJ2-7; V: TRBV14; D: -; CDR3: CASSLNVVGRGPYEQYF; DNA: TGTGCCAGCAGCCTTAACGTTGTCGGCAGGGGACCCTACGAGCAGTACTTC
size: -; J: TRBJ1-3; V: TRBV28; D: -; CDR3: CASSLPNGRGNTIYF; DNA: TGTGCCAGCAGTTTACCGAACGGGAGAGGGAACACCATATATTTT
size: -; J: TRBJ1-2; V: TRBV19; D: TRBD1; CDR3: CASSPRTGADYGYTF; DNA: TGTGCCAGTAGTCCTCGGACAGGGGCGGACTATGGCTACACCTTC
size: -; J: TRBJ1-5; V: TRBV19; D: -; CDR3: CASRVGGLDQPQHF; DNA: TGTGCCAGTAGGGTGGGTGGTCTTGATCAGCCCCAGCATTTT
size: -; J: TRBJ2-7; V: TRBV4-1; D: -; CDR3: CASSQDQGGAYEQYF; DNA: TGCGCCAGCAGCCAAGATCAGGGGGGGGCCTACGAGCAGTACTTC
size: once; J: TRBJ1-2; V: TRBV5-6; D: -; CDR3: CASSLGGRYTF; DNA: TGTGCCAGCAGCTTGGGGGGCCGCTACACCTTC
size: -; J: TRBJ1-5; V: TRBV2; D: -; CDR3: CASSGDRGGNQPQHF; DNA: TGTGCCAGCAGTGGCGATCGGGGTGGCAATCAGCCCCAGCATTTT
size: -; J: TRBJ2-5; V: TRBV18; D: -; CDR3: CASSPEIQETQYF; DNA: TGTGCCAGCTCACCTGAGATTCAAGAGACCCAGTACTTC
size: -; J: TRBJ1-2; V: TRBV19; D: -; CDR3: CASSITARGNGYTF; DNA: TGTGCCAGTAGTATCACGGCCCGGGGGAATGGCTACACCTTC
size: -; J: TRBJ2-7; V: TRBV3-1/TRBV3-2; D: TRBD2; CDR3: CASSPQAGGPYEQYF; DNA: TGTGCCAGCAGCCCGCAAGCGGGAGGGCCGTACGAGCAGTACTTC
size: -; J: TRBJ2-1; V: TRBV9; D: -; CDR3: CASSVGVGTTYNEQFF; DNA: TGTGCCAGCAGCGTAGGCGTTGGGACGACCTACAATGAGCAGTTCTTC